The next 32 T cell receptor beta chains were all read from a single sample in a study of OX40 agonist ivuxolimab in advanced cancers. The repertoire was sequenced with immunoSEQ multiplex PCR; TCRdb's copy has only in-frame clones and lacks some. The table lists about 77,000 clones, just under 90% of them singletons, with more than 2.5% in the top ten. This sample comprised CD4+ or CD8+ T cells sorted from blood, obtained in a trial of the OX40 agonist ivuxolimab. The receptors were sampled from an adult with an advanced solid tumor such as melanoma, head and neck, liver or kidney cancer.

J is TRBJ1-4 and V is TRBV7-2; TRBD1 aligns across 7 bases. V gave up 5 bases and J gave up 0 bases; unmatched junction bases: 6. In germline, CDR1 is SGHTA, CDR2 FQGNSA. The length of the CDR3 is 16 residues. CDR3 sequence reads: CASSRSGTATNEKLFF. In DNA form, the CDR3 reads TGTGCCAGCAGCCGATCCGGGACAGCAACTAATGAAAAACTGTTTTTT. Together with reference TRBV7-2 and TRBJ1-4, the CDR3 gives the full variable domain: GAGVSQSPSNKVTEKGKDVELRCDPISGHTALYWYRQSLGQGLEFLIYFQGNSAPDKSGLPSDRFSAERTGGSVSTLTIQRTQQEDSAVYLCASSRSGTATNEKLFFGSGTQLSVL.

V gene TRBV6-4 combines with J gene TRBJ1-2; 10 bases agree with TRBD1. The germline gives CDR1 MRHNA, CDR2 SNTAGT. The CDR3 is 15 amino acids. Losses at the gene ends were 8 bases for V and 8 bases for J; bases not matched to a gene: 14. The CDR3 spells CASSRGQGNPSGYTF. CDR3 coding DNA: TGTGCCAGCTCGAGGGGACAGGGGAACCCCTCAGGCTACACCTTC.

V gene TRBV2 combines with J gene TRBJ2-1; weak D call: TRBD1 (6 bases). Germline CDR1 reads SNHLY; CDR2 reads FYNNEI. This CDR3 comprises 11 residues. V lost 4 bases and J lost 10, with 8 bases in between. CDR3 residues: CASSGQDEQFF. In DNA form, the CDR3 reads TGTGCCAGCAGTGGACAGGACGAGCAGTTCTTC.

The chain links TRBV5-1 to TRBJ1-2, with 8 bases fitting TRBD1. From germline, CDR1 is SGHRS and CDR2 YFSETQ. J lost 5 bases, V lost 4 bases, and 13 bases had no gene match. This CDR3 has 16 residues. The CDR3 nucleotides are TGCGCCAGCAGCCCCGACTCGACAGGGGTAGGGTATGGCTACACCTTC. As protein: CASSPDSTGVGYGYTF.

The chain combines TRBV6-5 with TRBJ1-1; the D is unclear. CDR3 size: 12 residues. The V and J ends lost 5 bases and 1 base respectively, with 5 bases between them. CDR1 MNHEY and CDR2 SVGAGI come from the germline V gene. This chain's CDR3 is CASSGRNTEAFF. CDR3 nucleotides: TGTGCCAGCAGTGGGAGGAACACTGAAGCTTTCTTT.

The CDR3 reads CSVVPRDNGEKLFF. Here the CDR3 DNA reads TGCAGCGTTGTTCCCCGGGACAATGGTGAAAAACTGTTTTTT. The J gene is TRBJ1-4, the V gene TRBV29-1; TRBD1 is a possible D gene (6 bases). The V gene lost 4 bases and the J gene lost 7 bases, with 16 bases spanning the gap. The germline V gene encodes CDR1 SQVTM and CDR2 ANQGSEA. The CDR3 is 14 residues long.

The V gene is TRBV18, the J gene TRBJ1-4; D is uncertain. The germline V and J ends were trimmed by 5 bases and 2 bases, with 6 bases remaining between them. Looked up from germline, CDR1 is KGHSH and CDR2 is LQKENI. This CDR3 comprises 13 residues. DNA for the CDR3: TGTGCCAGCTCAAGAGTTACTAATGAAAAACTGTTTTTT. Translated, it gives CASSRVTNEKLFF.

V usage is TRBV5-4 and J usage is TRBJ1-1; D gene unclear. Germline V lookup: CDR1 SGHNT, CDR2 YYREEE (reference sequence). The ends were cut back, 6 bases at V and 1 base at J, with 10 bases in the middle. The CDR3 length is 13 residues. CDR3 DNA sequence: TGTGCCAGCACCCCTCGGGGGAACACTGAAGCTTTCTTT. Translated: CASTPRGNTEAFF.

The rearrangement uses TRBV29-1 and TRBJ1-5; 7 bases fit TRBD1. The germline V gene encodes CDR1 SQVTM and CDR2 ANQGSEA. Germline trimming cut 4 bases from V and 7 bases from J; bases unmatched to any gene: 4. The CDR3 has 12 amino acids. The CDR3 loop reads CSVGGQDQPQHF. In nucleotides, the CDR3 is TGCAGCGTTGGAGGACAGGACCAGCCCCAGCATTTT.

The V gene is TRBV5-1, the J gene TRBJ1-4, with 8 bases identical to TRBD1. Germline-derived CDR1 and CDR2 are SGHRS and YFSETQ. This CDR3 has 13 amino acids. V gave up 4 bases and J gave up 7 bases; unmatched junction bases: 3. The CDR3 coding sequence is TGCGCCAGCAGCGTTGACAGGGGTGAAAAACTGTTTTTT. This translates into CASSVDRGEKLFF.

The chain joins TRBV7-6 to TRBJ1-2; tentative D call: TRBD1 (6 bases). Germline V gives CDR1 SGHVS, CDR2 FNYEAQ. Trimming took off 2 bases at V and 0 bases at J, with 10 bases between the two ends. The CDR3 length is 15 residues. The DNA of the CDR3 is TGTGCCAGCAGCTTATCAGGGGCGGCTAACTATGGCTACACCTTC. It specifies CASSLSGAANYGYTF.

This clone was recorded once. The chain employs TRBV2 and TRBJ1-2, with TRBD1 as a possible D gene (5 bases). The CDR3 is made up of 13 amino acids. V lost 4 bases to trimming and J lost 7 bases, with 13 bases between them. CDR1 is SNHLY and CDR2 is FYNNEI in the germline V gene. In DNA form, the CDR3 reads TGTGCCAGCAGTGGAGGGGTTACGTCTGGCTACACCTTC. It codes for CASSGGVTSGYTF.

The rearrangement uses TRBV6-5 and TRBJ2-5, with a tentative D call TRBD1 (7 bases). Trimming removed 8 bases from V and 2 bases from J, with 15 bases in between. In germline, CDR1 is MNHEY, CDR2 SVGAGI. The CDR3 contains 14 residues. In DNA form, the CDR3 reads TGTGCCAGCCGGCGGGCGGGACAGCAAGAGACCCAGTACTTC. Its translation is CASRRAGQQETQYF.

The CDR3 reads CASSLDSRGGTEAFF. CDR3 nucleotides: TGCGCCAGCAGCTTGGATTCCAGGGGGGGCACTGAAGCTTTCTTT. V gene TRBV5-1 combines with J gene TRBJ1-1, with TRBD1 matching 7 bases. There are 15 residues in the CDR3. Germline V lookup: CDR1 SGHRS, CDR2 YFSETQ. J lost 4 bases, V lost 0 bases, and 6 bases had no gene match.

This clone was counted once. V usage is TRBV11-2 and J usage is TRBJ2-7; no firm D call. In germline, CDR1 is SGHAT, CDR2 FQNNGV. The CDR3 has 14 residues. Trimming left V 4 bases short and J 5 bases short, with 15 bases between. Written as DNA, the CDR3 is TGTGCCAGCAGCTCTCCTGGGCGTGGGAACGAGCAGTACTTC. Translating gives CASSSPGRGNEQYF.

J is TRBJ1-2 and V is TRBV2; 7 bases line up with TRBD1. CDR1 and CDR2 (germline): SNHLY, FYNNEI. Trimming cost V 8 bases and J 4 bases; bases outside gene matches: 7. The CDR3 covers 13 residues. The CDR3 nucleotides are TGTGCCAGCGCGCGGGGACAGTCCTATGGCTACACCTTC. As protein: CASARGQSYGYTF.

The chain employs TRBV11-2 and TRBJ2-3; D not resolved. The CDR3 sequence is 15 residues long. Germline V gene data show CDR1 as SGHAT and CDR2 as FQNNGV. V was clipped by 5 bases and J by 1 base, with 13 bases between them. CDR3 nucleotides: TGTGCCAGCAGCACCATACTAAGGGGCACAGATACGCAGTATTTT. Residues: CASSTILRGTDTQYF. The variable domain in full, completed from reference TRBV11-2 and TRBJ2-3, reads EAGVAQSPRYKIIEKRQSVAFWCNPISGHATLYWYQQILGQGPKLLIQFQNNGVVDDSQLPKDRFSAERLKGVDSTLKIQPAKLEDSAVYLCASSTILRGTDTQYFGPGTRLTVL.

The chain employs TRBV6-1 and TRBJ1-5; D uncertain. This CDR3 is 15 amino acids long. Deletions cut 4 bases from V and 1 base from J, with 11 bases between. Germline V gene lookup returns CDR1 MNHNS and CDR2 SASEGT. CDR3 in amino acids: CASSALRGSNQPQHF. CDR3 sequence (DNA): TGTGCCAGCAGTGCCTTACGAGGGAGCAATCAGCCCCAGCATTTT.

This rearrangement joins TRBV9 to TRBJ2-7; 11 bases map to TRBD1. The length of the CDR3 is 16 residues. V lost 0 bases, J lost 3 bases, and 5 bases stayed unmatched. Germline CDR1 reads SGDLS; CDR2 reads YYNGEE. This CDR3 reads CASSVAGDRGIYEQYF. CDR3 DNA sequence: TGTGCCAGCAGCGTAGCTGGGGACAGGGGGATCTACGAGCAGTACTTC.

The rearrangement links TRBV5-1 to TRBJ1-5; no clear D gene. Looked up from germline, CDR1 is SGHRS and CDR2 is YFSETQ. This CDR3 is 14 amino acids long. V was cut by 7 bases and J by 3 bases, with 14 bases left in between. Here the CDR3 reads CASSSGPNNQPQHF. CDR3 nucleotides: TGCGCCAGCTCCTCAGGACCGAACAATCAGCCCCAGCATTTT.

Here the CDR3 DNA reads TGTGCCAGCAGTCCCGACTCACCAGGGGGTTCGCAGTATTTT. It yields the protein CASSPDSPGGSQYF. The gene calls are TRBV7-2 and TRBJ2-3; 7 bases line up with TRBD1. Trimming at V came to 6 bases and at J to 10 bases, leaving 13 bases not matched to a gene. The CDR3 runs to 14 residues. Germline V lookup: CDR1 SGHTA, CDR2 FQGNSA. Complete variable domain (other parts from reference TRBV7-2 and TRBJ2-3): GAGVSQSPSNKVTEKGKDVELRCDPISGHTALYWYRQSLGQGLEFLIYFQGNSAPDKSGLPSDRFSAERTGGSVSTLTIQRTQQEDSAVYLCASSPDSPGGSQYFGPGTRLTVL.

A few counts support this clone. This chain uses TRBV6-5 with TRBJ1-2, with D perhaps TRBD1 (5 bases). This CDR3 spans 12 amino acids. Germline CDR1 and CDR2: MNHEY and SVGAGI. Between the trimmed V and J ends, which lost 7 bases and 1 base, there was a span of 7 bases. The DNA of the CDR3 is TGTGCCAGCACTCAGGGTAACTATGGCTACACCTTC. Translation: CASTQGNYGYTF.

The chain has TRBV2 and TRBJ1-2, with 7 nucleotides matching TRBD1. The CDR3 is 12 residues long. Germline V gene lookup returns CDR1 SNHLY and CDR2 FYNNEI. The J segment lost 2 bases and the V segment lost 7 bases, leaving 1 base of the junction unmatched. The CDR3 spells CASMDRNYGYTF. CDR3 nucleotide sequence: TGTGCCAGCATGGACAGGAACTATGGCTACACCTTC.

V and J are TRBV16 and TRBJ2-1; TRBD2 matches 7 bases. There are 15 residues in the CDR3. V was clipped by 3 bases and J by 0 bases; unmatched bases: 2. Germline CDR1 and CDR2: KGHSY and FQNENV. The CDR3 nucleotides read TGTGCCAGCAGCCAGGGGGGGAGCTCCTACAATGAGCAGTTCTTC. As protein: CASSQGGSSYNEQFF.

The V and J genes are TRBV5-1 and TRBJ2-7; no reliable D call. V lost 4 bases, J lost 4 bases, and 12 bases lay in between. This CDR3 is 13 amino acids long. Germline V gene lookup returns CDR1 SGHRS and CDR2 YFSETQ. CDR3 nucleotide sequence: TGCGCCAGCAGCGTCCCTTACGAGTACGAGCAGTACTTC. It encodes CASSVPYEYEQYF.

CDR3 DNA sequence: TGTGCCAGCAGTTTGGTAGGGCACACCGGGGAGCTGTTTTTT. Residues: CASSLVGHTGELFF. The chain couples TRBV28 to TRBJ2-2; D remains unclear. Trimming took off 3 bases at V and 3 bases at J, with 8 bases between the two ends. CDR3 length: 14 amino acids. CDR1 MDHEN and CDR2 SYDVKM come from the germline V gene.

The CDR3 DNA reads TGCGCCAGCAATCAGGGGGGACGTGCGTACTACGAGCAGTACTTC. It codes for CASNQGGRAYYEQYF. This chain connects TRBV5-1 to TRBJ2-7, with a tentative D call TRBD1 (7 bases). The CDR3 extends over 15 amino acids. Germline-derived CDR1 and CDR2 are SGHRS and YFSETQ. With 6 bases removed from V and 3 bases from J, the gap between germline ends came to 19 bases.

The chain couples TRBV4-2 to TRBJ1-2, with D hard to call. This CDR3 is 13 amino acids long. Per germline, CDR1 LGHNA and CDR2 YNFKEQ. V dropped 5 bases and J dropped 7 bases, with 14 bases sitting between them. The DNA of the CDR3 is TGTGCCAGCAGCTATAAAAGCGAGGCTGGCTACACCTTC. It is translated as CASSYKSEAGYTF.

V gene TRBV7-9 combines with J gene TRBJ2-5; D may be TRBD1 or TRBD2 (5 bases each). Trimming took off 0 bases at V and 5 bases at J, with 10 bases between the two ends. The length of the CDR3 is 14 residues. Germline V lookup: CDR1 SEHNR, CDR2 FQNEAQ (reference sequence). CDR3 DNA: TGTGCCAGCAGCTTAGCTAACTGGGGGGAGACCCAGTACTTC. Its protein is CASSLANWGETQYF.

The chain recombines TRBV14 with TRBJ1-2; 11 bases are a match to TRBD1. Looked up from germline, CDR1 is SGHDN and CDR2 is FVKESK. The V segment lost 2 bases and the J segment 7 bases; nucleotides outside the gene matches: 6. CDR3 size: 15 residues. The CDR3 protein is CASSQSGQGVGGYTF. CDR3 DNA sequence: TGTGCCAGCAGCCAATCGGGACAGGGGGTCGGTGGCTACACCTTC. Full variable domain (rest looked up from reference TRBV14 and TRBJ1-2): EAGVTQFPSHSVIEKGQTVTLRCDPISGHDNLYWYRRVMGKEIKFLLHFVKESKQDESGMPNNRFLAERTGGTYSTLKVQPAELEDSGVYFCASSQSGQGVGGYTFGSGTRLTVV.

The gene calls are TRBV5-1 and TRBJ2-1, with no clear D. V was cut by 4 bases and J by 3 bases, with 17 bases left in between. Germline V gene sequence: CDR1 SGHRS, CDR2 YFSETQ. CDR3 length equals 16 residues. As DNA, the CDR3 is TGCGCCAGCAGCAGAGACGGTGCTTTAGGCTACAATGAGCAGTTCTTC. Encoded protein: CASSRDGALGYNEQFF.

Here the CDR3 DNA reads TGTGCCAGCAGTTTATTCCCAATGACAGGAGCTGGCTACACCTTC. This gives the protein CASSLFPMTGAGYTF. This chain links TRBV28 with TRBJ1-2; D is possibly TRBD1 (6 bases). Germline lookup yields CDR1 MDHEN and CDR2 SYDVKM. V shed 1 base and J shed 7 bases, with 16 bases lying between them. The CDR3 is made up of 15 amino acids.